One sample yielded the 23 T cell receptor beta chains listed below, sequenced in a study of vaccination effects on CD4 cells after COVID-19. For these TCRs, the target antigens are not known. Antigen-specific CD4+ T cells were first expanded with viral peptide pools by the ViraFEST assay and only then sequenced. It was after 10 days of culture that CD4+ T cells were isolated. Each participant was administered two doses of either the BNT162b2 or the mRNA-1273 vaccine. The data were produced by immunoSEQ multiplex PCR, yet TCRdb's version contains in-frame clones alone and is incomplete. The table records more than 35,000 clones, about 80% of them present only once. The specimen was CD4+ T cells from PBMCs cultured with HCoV-NL63 spike peptides, collected after COVID-19 vaccination. The receptors come from a human donor who received a COVID-19 vaccine. Some clones in this sample may be carry-over from other donors' samples.

The V call is TRBV3-1 (or the pseudogene TRBV3-2), the J call TRBJ2-2; D may be TRBD1 (5 bases). The germline V gene encodes CDR1 LGHDT and CDR2 YNNKEL (reference sequence). The ends were cut back, 0 bases at V and 7 bases at J, with 12 bases in the middle. The CDR3 spans 15 residues. Here the CDR3 DNA reads TGTGCCAGCAGCCAAGATTCCAGGGCAATCGGGGAGCTGTTTTTT. The encoded protein is CASSQDSRAIGELFF.

This chain uses TRBV7-9 with TRBJ1-5, with D possibly matching TRBD1 (6 bases). The germline CDR1 and CDR2 sequences are SEHNR and FQNEAQ (reference sequence). CDR3 size: 14 residues. Trimming shortened V by 2 bases and J by 6 bases, and 11 bases separated the two germline ends. CDR3 nucleotide sequence: TGTGCCAGCAGCTTAACAGGGACGATTCAGCCCCAGCATTTT. This codes for CASSLTGTIQPQHF.

V and J are TRBV28 and TRBJ1-4, with a possible D match to TRBD1 (5 bases). The V gene lost 2 bases and the J gene lost 6 bases, with 22 bases spanning the gap. The CDR3 is 18 amino acids. The germline CDR1 and CDR2 sequences are MDHEN and SYDVKM. The CDR3, as DNA: TGTGCCAGCAGTTTAGCAGGTGCCCGGGGCGATCGGGATGAAAAACTGTTTTTT. It translates to CASSLAGARGDRDEKLFF.

The gene calls are TRBV18 and TRBJ2-1, with TRBD1 as a possible D gene (7 bases). This CDR3 has 13 amino acids. V was trimmed by 5 bases and J by 8 bases, leaving 13 bases between them. CDR1 is KGHSH and CDR2 is LQKENI in the germline V gene. CDR3 bases: TGTGCCAGCTCATATCAGGGGGGCGATGAGCAGTTCTTC. The encoded protein is CASSYQGGDEQFF.

This clone was found once. The chain joins TRBV7-2 to TRBJ2-4, with 7 positions matching TRBD1. Germline V lookup: CDR1 SGHTA, CDR2 FQGNSA. V shed 5 bases and J 2 bases; nucleotides not matched to a gene: 6. This CDR3 has 15 amino acids. The CDR3 bases are TGTGCCAGCAGCGCACCGGGACAGCCCAAAAACATTCAGTACTTC. Translating it yields CASSAPGQPKNIQYF.

The chain uses TRBV10-3 and TRBJ2-2; the D call may be TRBD1 or TRBD2 (5 bases each). This CDR3 region has 14 residues. The V end lost 6 bases, the J end lost 4 bases, and 12 bases lay between the germline ends. Germline loops: CDR1 ENHRY, CDR2 SYGVKD. CDR3 in DNA: TGTGCCATCAGGAGGGGACCAATCACCGGGGAGCTGTTTTTT. This codes for CAIRRGPITGELFF.

This chain connects TRBV11-2 to TRBJ1-4; 12 bases are shared with TRBD1. V was clipped by 4 bases and J by 8 bases; unmatched bases: 8. In germline, CDR1 is SGHAT, CDR2 FQNNGV. CDR3 size: 16 residues. The CDR3 DNA follows: TGTGCCAGCAGCTCGGGACAGGGGGCAAGGGAAGAAAAACTGTTTTTT. As protein: CASSSGQGAREEKLFF.

The chain employs TRBV30 and TRBJ1-2; D is unresolved. The germline V gene encodes CDR1 GTSNPN and CDR2 SVGIG (reference sequence). The CDR3 consists of 10 residues. V was clipped by 8 bases and J by 8 bases, with 12 bases between them. The CDR3 DNA follows: TGTGCCGGAGGGTCGTGGGGCTACACCTTC. Its protein is CAGGSWGYTF.

This clone occurred a few times. The chain carries TRBV13 and TRBJ2-2, with D hard to call. The CDR3 extends over 12 amino acids. CDR1 and CDR2 (germline): PRHDT, FYEKMQ (reference sequence). V shed 8 bases and J shed 7 bases, with 11 bases lying between them. This CDR3 reads CASGVVNGELFF. In DNA, the CDR3 is TGTGCCAGCGGAGTAGTAAACGGGGAGCTGTTTTTT.

In this sample, this clone turned up a few times. The chain combines TRBV7-2 with TRBJ2-7, with D hard to call. Germline CDR1 reads SGHTA; CDR2 reads FQGNSA. Deletions cut 5 bases from V and 5 bases from J, with 13 bases between. The CDR3 is 13 residues long. CDR3 residues: CASSPRPRDEQYV. For the CDR3, the DNA is TGTGCCAGCAGCCCCAGACCACGGGACGAGCAGTACGTC.

This clone was seen more than once but under ten times. The V call is TRBV20-1, the J call TRBJ2-7, with D perhaps matching TRBD1 (6 bases). Deletions cut 3 bases from V and 5 bases from J, with 8 bases between. This CDR3 spans 11 amino acids. Germline V gene data show CDR1 as DFQATT and CDR2 as SNEGSKA (reference sequence). The CDR3 DNA is TGCAGTGCTAGGGGGACAAACGAGCAGTACGTC. It encodes CSARGTNEQYV.

The V gene is TRBV18, the J gene TRBJ2-3, with TRBD2 identical over 8 bases. The CDR3 loop spans 16 amino acids. The V segment lost 3 bases and the J segment 0 bases; nucleotides outside the gene matches: 5. CDR1 and CDR2 from the germline V gene are KGHSH and LQKENI. This CDR3 reads CASSPSSGSSTDTQYF. In DNA, the CDR3 is TGTGCCAGCTCACCTTCTAGCGGGTCAAGCACAGATACGCAGTATTTT.

The chain is built from TRBV6-2 or TRBV6-3 and TRBJ1-1; 8 positions agree with TRBD1. CDR3 length: 13 residues. Trimming at V came to 0 bases and at J to 11 bases, leaving 5 bases not matched to a gene. Germline assignment: CDR1 MNHEY and CDR2 SVGEGT. The CDR3 nucleotides read TGTGCCAGCAGTTACTCGAGGGACAGGCGTGCTTTCTTT. Residues: CASSYSRDRRAFF.

V usage is TRBV5-1 and J usage is TRBJ1-2; 9 bases fit TRBD1. Germline CDR1 SGHRS, CDR2 YFSETQ. This CDR3 region has 16 residues. Trimming cost V 0 bases and J 1 base; bases outside gene matches: 4. CDR3 bases: TGCGCCAGCAGCTTGGTACCGGGACAGGGTAACTATGGCTACACCTTC. Translation gives CASSLVPGQGNYGYTF.

This sequence joins TRBV19 and TRBJ2-3, with 9 bases matching TRBD2. V gave up 8 bases and J gave up 0 bases; unmatched junction bases: 15. CDR1 LNHDA and CDR2 SQIVND come from the germline V gene (reference sequence). The CDR3 has 18 amino acids. The CDR3 here is CASRAGGYNPKSTDTQYF. The DNA for the CDR3 is TGTGCCAGTCGAGCGGGGGGATACAATCCGAAAAGCACAGATACGCAGTATTTT.

J is TRBJ1-1 and V is TRBV5-5, with D possibly TRBD1 on 5 matching bases. The CDR3 is 17 amino acids. Germline V gives CDR1 SGHKS, CDR2 YYEKEE (reference sequence). Trimming left V 0 bases short and J 5 bases short, with 20 bases between. CDR3 sequence reads: CASSLVFGQGGVTEAFF. DNA of the CDR3: TGTGCCAGCAGCTTGGTATTCGGTCAGGGAGGGGTTACTGAAGCTTTCTTT. Full variable domain (rest looked up from reference TRBV5-5 and TRBJ1-1): DAGVTQSPTHLIKTRGQQVTLRCSPISGHKSVSWYQQVLGQGPQFIFQYYEKEERGRGNFPDRFSARQFPNYSSELNVNALLLGDSALYLCASSLVFGQGGVTEAFFGQGTRLTVV.

The chain uses TRBV5-1 and TRBJ1-4, with D possibly matching TRBD1 (5 bases). V was shortened by 4 bases and J by 7 bases, with 14 bases between the two germline ends. Germline CDR1 SGHRS, CDR2 YFSETQ. The CDR3 extends over 14 amino acids. The CDR3 loop reads CASSIRVGSEKLFF. The CDR3 bases are TGCGCCAGCAGCATCAGGGTGGGCAGTGAAAAACTGTTTTTT.

This clone was seen only once. This sequence joins TRBV9 and TRBJ1-2, with a possible D match to TRBD1 (5 bases). This CDR3 has 13 amino acids. Germline CDR1 is SGDLS and CDR2 is YYNGEE. Trimming removed 2 bases at V and 7 bases at J, with 12 bases between. The CDR3 nucleotides are TGTGCCAGCAGCGTGAACGGGGGAGCTGGCTACACCTTC. Its protein is CASSVNGGAGYTF.

The chain carries TRBV5-6 and TRBJ1-4; D gene uncertain. The V end lost 1 base, the J end lost 0 bases, and 13 bases lay between the germline ends. Germline V gene lookup returns CDR1 SGHDT and CDR2 YYEEEE. This CDR3 comprises 17 residues. The CDR3 nucleotides are TGTGCCAGCAGCTTGTTCCGGTTTGTTGCAACTAATGAAAAACTGTTTTTT. It encodes CASSLFRFVATNEKLFF.

The chain is built from TRBV14 and TRBJ2-1; D unresolved. Germline V gene lookup returns CDR1 SGHDN and CDR2 FVKESK. V lost 4 bases to trimming and J lost 4 bases, with 11 bases between them. The CDR3 runs 14 residues. The chain's CDR3 is CASSPDVPYNEQFF. DNA of the CDR3: TGTGCCAGCAGCCCGGACGTCCCGTACAATGAGCAGTTCTTC.

The chain has TRBV7-3 and TRBJ2-5, with 7 nucleotides matching TRBD1. J gave up 2 bases and V 5 bases, and 8 bases lay outside the gene matches. This CDR3 is 15 amino acids long. CDR1 and CDR2 (germline): SGHTA, FQGTGA. CDR3 sequence: CASSLVPGQQETQYF. The CDR3 region has the DNA TGTGCCAGCAGCCTAGTGCCGGGACAGCAAGAGACCCAGTACTTC.

V and J are TRBV4-3 and TRBJ1-3, with D unresolved. This CDR3 is built from 16 residues. V dropped 2 bases and J dropped 0 bases, with 11 bases sitting between them. Germline V CDR1 and CDR2: LGHNA, YSLEER. CDR3 sequence reads: CASSQSPGGSGNTIYF. CDR3 nucleotides: TGCGCCAGCAGCCAATCCCCGGGCGGCTCTGGAAACACCATATATTTT.

V and J are TRBV7-8 and TRBJ1-1; maybe TRBD1 (6 bases). Per the germline V gene, CDR1 is SGHVS and CDR2 is FQNEAQ. This CDR3 comprises 16 residues. The V and J ends lost 2 bases and 6 bases respectively, with 19 bases between them. The CDR3 nucleotides read TGTGCCAGCAGCTTACTGAATCCAGGGGTTGGCGCTGAAGCTTTCTTT. Translating gives CASSLLNPGVGAEAFF. Full variable domain (rest looked up from reference TRBV7-8 and TRBJ1-1): GAGVSQSPRYKVAKRGQDVALRCDPISGHVSLFWYQQALGQGPEFLTYFQNEAQLDKSGLPSDRFFAERPEGSVSTLKIQRTQQEDSAVYLCASSLLNPGVGAEAFFGQGTRLTVV.